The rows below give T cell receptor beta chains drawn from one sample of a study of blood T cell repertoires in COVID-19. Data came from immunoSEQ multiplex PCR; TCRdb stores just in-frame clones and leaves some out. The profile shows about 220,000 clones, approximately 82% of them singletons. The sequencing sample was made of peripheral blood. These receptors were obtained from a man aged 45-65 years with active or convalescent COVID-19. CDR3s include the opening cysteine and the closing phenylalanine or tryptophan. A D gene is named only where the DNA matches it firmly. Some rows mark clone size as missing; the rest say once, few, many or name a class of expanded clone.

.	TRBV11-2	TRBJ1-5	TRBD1	TGTGCCAGCTCTCGGGACAGGAACAATCAGCCCCAGCATTTT	CASSRDRNNQPQHF
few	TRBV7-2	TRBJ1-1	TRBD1	TGTGCCAGCAGCTTGGACAGGGGAAGAACTGAAGCTTTCTTT	CASSLDRGRTEAFF
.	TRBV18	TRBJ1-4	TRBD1	TGTGCCAGCTCCCCACAGACCGAGGGGGCTGCAACTAATGAAAAACTGTTTTTT	CASSPQTEGAATNEKLFF
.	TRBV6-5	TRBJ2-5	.	TGTGCCAGCGGGACAACCGGGGTGACCCAGTACTTC	CASGTTGVTQYF
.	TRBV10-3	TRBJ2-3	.	TGTGCCATCAGAGCCGGGACTCTTAGCACAGATACGCAGTATTTT	CAIRAGTLSTDTQYF
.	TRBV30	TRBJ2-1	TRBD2	TGTGCCTGGAGTGCCGGGACTAGCGGGATAGGCAATGAGCAGTTCTTC	CAWSAGTSGIGNEQFF
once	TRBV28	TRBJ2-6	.	TGTGCCAGCGGGAGCTCTGGGGCCAACGTCCTGACTTTC	CASGSSGANVLTF
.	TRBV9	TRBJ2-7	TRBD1	TGTGCCAGCAGCCCGGGGACAGGGGGGACATACGAGCAGTACTTC	CASSPGTGGTYEQYF
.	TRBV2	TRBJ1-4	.	TGTGCCAGCAGTGAATCAGAAAAACTGTTTTTT	CASSESEKLFF
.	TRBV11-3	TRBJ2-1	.	TGTGCCAGCAGCTTAGACAGGGACAATGAGCAGTTCTTC	CASSLDRDNEQFF
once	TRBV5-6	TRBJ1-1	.	TGTGCCAGCAGCCCCCTTCGGGGGAGCACTGAAGCTTTCTTT	CASSPLRGSTEAFF
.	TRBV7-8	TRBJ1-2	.	TGTGCCAGCAGCCGTTCGGACGGAGGATTGTATGGCTACACCTTC	CASSRSDGGLYGYTF
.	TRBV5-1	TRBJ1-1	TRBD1	TGCGCCAGCAGCTTGGAACAGGGGCAAGCTTTCTTT	CASSLEQGQAFF
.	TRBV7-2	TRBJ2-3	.	TGTGCCAGCAGCTCGACCGTGATCGTGAGGACGCAGTATTTT	CASSSTVIVRTQYF
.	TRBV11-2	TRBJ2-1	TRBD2	TGTGCCAGCAGCTTAGTCGGACTAGCGGGGGGGCGAGGTAACAATGAGCAGTTCTTC	CASSLVGLAGGRGNNEQFF
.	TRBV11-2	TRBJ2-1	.	TGTGCCAGCAGCTTAGCGGGAGGGGGCGAGCAGTTCTTC	CASSLAGGGEQFF
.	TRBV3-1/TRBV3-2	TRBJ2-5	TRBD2	TGTGCCAGCAGCCAAGAGGGGGGAGGGGAGACCCAGTACTTC	CASSQEGGGETQYF
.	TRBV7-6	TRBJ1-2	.	TGTGCCAGCAGCGCCCAGACAGCGTCTTATGGCTACACCTTC	CASSAQTASYGYTF
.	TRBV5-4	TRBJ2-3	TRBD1	TGTGCCAGCAGCTCAGGGGGAAGGGGAACAGATACGCAGTATTTT	CASSSGGRGTDTQYF
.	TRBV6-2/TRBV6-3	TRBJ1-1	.	TGTGCCAGCAGTCTAAGTTTAATGAACACTGAAGCTTTCTTT	CASSLSLMNTEAFF
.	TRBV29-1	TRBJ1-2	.	TGCAGCGTGACAGAGAACTATGGCTACACCTTC	CSVTENYGYTF
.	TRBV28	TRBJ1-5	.	TGTGCCAGCAGCCCGGGGGGAATCCGGGGGGATCAGCCCCAGCATTTT	CASSPGGIRGDQPQHF
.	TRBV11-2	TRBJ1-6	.	TGTGCCAGCAGCTTAGAAACAGCCTCCTATAATTCACCCCTCCACTTT	CASSLETASYNSPLHF
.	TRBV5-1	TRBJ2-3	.	TGCGCCAGCAGCTTGGCTCTCGGGAGAAGCACAGATACGCAGTATTTT	CASSLALGRSTDTQYF
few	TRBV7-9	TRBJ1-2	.	TGTGCCAGCAGCTTGCAGGGGACCTATGGCTACACCTTC	CASSLQGTYGYTF
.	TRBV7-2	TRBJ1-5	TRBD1	TGTGCCAGCAGCTCAACAGGGGGAAATCAGCCCCAGCATTTT	CASSSTGGNQPQHF
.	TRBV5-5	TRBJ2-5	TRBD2	TGTGCCAGCAGCTTGGGCGGGGGGGCCCTGGAGACCCAGTACTTC	CASSLGGGALETQYF
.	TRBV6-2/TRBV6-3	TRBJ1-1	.	TGTGCCAGCAGTTACAGGGGTGACACTGAAGCTTTCTTT	CASSYRGDTEAFF
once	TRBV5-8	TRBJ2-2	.	TGTGCCAGCAGCCAAAACTACGTAGGGGAGCTGTTTTTT	CASSQNYVGELFF
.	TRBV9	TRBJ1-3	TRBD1	TGTGCCAGCAGCGCCCAGGGGGCTACTGGAAACACCATATATTTT	CASSAQGATGNTIYF
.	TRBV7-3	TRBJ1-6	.	TGTGCCAGCAGCCTTGGCGGGGGGAATTCACCCCTCCACTTT	CASSLGGGNSPLHF
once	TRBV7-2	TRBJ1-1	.	TGTGCCAGCAGCCGGGTACAGGGATCGATTGAAGCTTTCTTT	CASSRVQGSIEAFF
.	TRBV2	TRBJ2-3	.	TGTGCCAGCAGCCCTTCGACAGGGACTAGCACAGATACGCAGTATTTT	CASSPSTGTSTDTQYF
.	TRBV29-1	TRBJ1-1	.	TGCAGCGCCGCGCAGAACACTGAAGCTTTCTTT	CSAAQNTEAFF
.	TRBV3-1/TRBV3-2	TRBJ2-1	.	TGTGCCAGCAGCCAAGGAGGGATATATCAGTTCTTC	CASSQGGIYQFF
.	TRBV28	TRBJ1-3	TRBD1	TGTGCCAGCAGCCCCAAATACAGGGGTGGAAACACCATATATTTT	CASSPKYRGGNTIYF
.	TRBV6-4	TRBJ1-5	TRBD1	TGTGCCACCGTCCGGGACAGGGGGCAGCATCAGCCCCAGCATTTT	CATVRDRGQHQPQHF
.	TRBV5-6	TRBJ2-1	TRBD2	TGTGCCAGCAGCTCGATTAGCGGGATCGAGCAGTTCTTC	CASSSISGIEQFF
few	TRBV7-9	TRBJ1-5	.	TGTGCCAGCAGCGCGGGCCATCAGCCCCAGCATTTT	CASSAGHQPQHF
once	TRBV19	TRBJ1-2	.	TGTGCCAGTAGTAGGTTGGGCCATGGCTACACCTTC	CASSRLGHGYTF
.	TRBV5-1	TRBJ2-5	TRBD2	TGCGCCAGCAGCTTGTACACGGGAGGGGGAGAGACCCAGTACTTC	CASSLYTGGGETQYF
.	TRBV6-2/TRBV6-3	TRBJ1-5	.	TGTGCCAGCAGTACCCCAGGATTTCGGAATCAGCCCCAGCATTTT	CASSTPGFRNQPQHF
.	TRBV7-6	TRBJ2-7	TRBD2	TGTGCCAGCAGCATCGACACCGGGGGGACCTACGAGCAGTACTTC	CASSIDTGGTYEQYF
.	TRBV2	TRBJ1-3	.	TGTGCCAGCAAAACAGGGACTGGAAACACCATATATTTT	CASKTGTGNTIYF
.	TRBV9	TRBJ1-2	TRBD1	TGTGCCAGCAGCGTAGGACAGGGGGCTGACTACACCTTC	CASSVGQGADYTF
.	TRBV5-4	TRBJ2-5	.	TGTGCCAGCAGCTCCGGGGGAGTAAGGCAAGAGACCCAGTACTTC	CASSSGGVRQETQYF
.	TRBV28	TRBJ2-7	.	TGTGCCAGCAGTTTGAGGCCAGGGGTTATGAGGGAGCAGTACTTC	CASSLRPGVMREQYF
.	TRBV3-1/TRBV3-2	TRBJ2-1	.	TGTGCCAGCAGCCTTACAAGCTACAATGAGCAGTTCTTC	CASSLTSYNEQFF
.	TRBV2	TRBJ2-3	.	TGTGCCAGCAGTGAATGGGCAACAGATACGCAGTATTTT	CASSEWATDTQYF
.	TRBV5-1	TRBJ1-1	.	TGCGCCAGCAGTCAGTCCCCCGGGGACACTGAAGCTTTCTTT	CASSQSPGDTEAFF
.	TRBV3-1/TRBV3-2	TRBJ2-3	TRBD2	TGTGCCAGCAGCGTAGCGGGGCCCACAGATACGCAGTATTTT	CASSVAGPTDTQYF
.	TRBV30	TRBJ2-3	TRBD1	TGTGCCTGGCCTTGGACAGGGACCTCCACAGATACGCAGTATTTT	CAWPWTGTSTDTQYF
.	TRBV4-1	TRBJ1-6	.	TGCGCCAGCAGCCACAACGACGGGGGGCATTCACCCCTCCACTTT	CASSHNDGGHSPLHF
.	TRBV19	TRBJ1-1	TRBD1	TGTGCCAGTAGTCGACAGGGGAACACTGAAGCTTTCTTT	CASSRQGNTEAFF
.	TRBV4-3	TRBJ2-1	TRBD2	TGCGCCAGCAGCCAAAGACTAGCGGGGAGCTCCTACAATGAGCAGTTCTTC	CASSQRLAGSSYNEQFF
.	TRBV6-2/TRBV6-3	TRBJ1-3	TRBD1	TGTGCCAGCAGTTACCCAGGACAGGCCTCTGGAAACACCATATATTTT	CASSYPGQASGNTIYF
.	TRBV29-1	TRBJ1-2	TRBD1	TGCAGCATATCAAGGACAGGGATCTATGGCTACACCTTC	CSISRTGIYGYTF
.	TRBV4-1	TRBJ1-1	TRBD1	TGCGCCAGCAGCCAAGCCAGGGGGACTGAAGCTTTCTTT	CASSQARGTEAFF
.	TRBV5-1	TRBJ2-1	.	TGCGCCAGCAGCTTGGACGGGTCCTACAATGAGCAGTTCTTC	CASSLDGSYNEQFF